The T cell receptor (beta chain) described here comes from a study of shared clonotypes between healthy human individuals (dated by TCRdb to the early 2020s). Broadly, across the study: The cohort comprised two women and a few men aged 18 to 49 years. To estimate repertoire size and how much clonotype sharing occurs between individuals, the study deeply sequenced the blood TCR repertoires of five healthy adults. For each donor, CD4 naive and CD4 memory were each given three plates, CD8 naive was given two plates, and CD8 memory was given one plate. Different laboratories and diverse techniques were used to prepare libraries and sequence TCR repertoires, to increase sequencing depth and limit assay-specific biases. Per donor, leukapheresis produced somewhere between about 0.85 and 8.9 billion PBMCs. What the research found in general, with its limitations: Incomplete sequencing was indicated by rarefaction of sorted-subset datasets, despite the large sequencing depth. Across four donors, around 5% of naive CD4, approximately 3.5% of naive CD8, under 2.5% of memory CD4, and over 0.35% of memory CD8 clonotypes were shared. Sampling was limited to blood, and TCR repertoires in tissue likely differ from TCR repertoires in blood. Naive subsets generally had larger estimated clonotype richness than memory subsets. Clonotypes shared by all four sorted-subset donors showed higher generation probabilities than non-shared clonotypes. Pairwise subsampling led to the expectation that sequencing depth would affect the degree of clonotype sharing among donors. Because the study included a small number of donors, the genetic and exposure-history diversity represented was limited.

Spanning cysteine to phenylalanine, the CDR3 consists of 16 amino acids. Just the 48-base CDR3 DNA is kept, in frame starting at base 1. V drops 1 base and J drops 2 bases, leaving 12 bases in between. CDR1 and CDR2 were assigned from the germline V gene as SGDLS and YYNGEE. CD8 naive samples consisted of CD45RO-negative cells that were positively selected for CCR7, yielding a CD45RA+CCR7+ population without TemRA cells. The donors were healthy, HIV-negative adults who had no recently reported acute infections or vaccinations. Every donor was a Caucasian adult living in Nashville, Tennessee, USA. Blood was obtained by leukapheresis, after which PBMCs were separated by Ficoll-Histopaque density gradient centrifugation and cryopreserved in liquid nitrogen vapor phase. Analytical flow cytometry was used to check the purity and quantity of each magnetically sorted T cell population. Each sorted fraction had its genomic DNA isolated and then quantified by UV absorbance on a Nanodrop 2000c.

Details on this clone: It has no known antigen specificity. No quality values exist for individual bases; no much larger clone is one base distant.

TCR CDR3 regions were amplified from genomic DNA by multiplex PCR using the deep immunoSEQ assay. Extracted genomic DNA from each cell subset was spread evenly across all wells of several immunoSEQ 96-well plates, with each plate serving as a replicate. For sorted subsets, roughly 200 ng genomic DNA, equal to 30,000 to 35,000 T cell genomes, was loaded into each replicate PCR. Purified libraries were quantified with a Qubit 3.0 fluorometer, sized on a Bioanalyzer 2100, and re-quantified with the KAPA Library Quantification kit. A separate single-read 150-cycle Illumina NextSeq 550 flow cell was used to sequence each immunoSEQ 96-well plate. As for the original processing: The immunoSEQ output contained only junctional sequences without quality scores, so filtering could not match that applied to full-length reads. To assign V/J genes and CDR3, sequences were annotated using PyIR, a Python wrapper for IgBLAST v1.9, with IMGT germline references. Reads were removed for weak V/J assignments (E-value above 1e-6), missing CDR3, stop codons, out-of-frame junctions, or ambiguous translated residues. V3J clonotypes were defined as sequences sharing an identical inferred V gene, J gene, and CDR3 amino acid sequence. Percentage overlap between repertoires was computed as shared unique clonotypes divided by the size of the smaller repertoire. RTK rarefaction, the Chao1 estimator, and Recon v2.1 estimates of unobserved clonotypes were used to assess repertoire richness. For all TCRbeta clonotypes obtained by the gDNA method from a handful of donors, generation probabilities were computed with OLGA. What TCRdb holds here is the immuneACCESS table cut down to in-frame rearrangements. Part of the clones is not present; checked against another copy, under half of the missing clones reflect an unresolved V gene, and the others are unexplained. The D gene and trimming were derived from the DNA, and the V and J assignments and clone size from that table. For this sample the table gives millions of clones, of which about 92% were detected only once. The ten largest clones represent around 1.7% of the sample.

The rearranged segments are TRBV9 and TRBJ2-2; a tentative D match to TRBD2 spans 5 bases. The sequencing sample was made of naive CD8+ T cells from PBMCs. According to the study, the label for this sample's cell subset or site signals: CD45RA+CCR7+. The clonotype was recovered from a man aged 18 to 29 in good health. Some clones in this sample may be carry-over from other donors' samples. The DNA sequence is given as TGTGCCAGCAGCGTATTTGCAGCGGCTAACACCGGGGAGCTGTTTTTT. The resulting protein is CASSVFAAANTGELFF.